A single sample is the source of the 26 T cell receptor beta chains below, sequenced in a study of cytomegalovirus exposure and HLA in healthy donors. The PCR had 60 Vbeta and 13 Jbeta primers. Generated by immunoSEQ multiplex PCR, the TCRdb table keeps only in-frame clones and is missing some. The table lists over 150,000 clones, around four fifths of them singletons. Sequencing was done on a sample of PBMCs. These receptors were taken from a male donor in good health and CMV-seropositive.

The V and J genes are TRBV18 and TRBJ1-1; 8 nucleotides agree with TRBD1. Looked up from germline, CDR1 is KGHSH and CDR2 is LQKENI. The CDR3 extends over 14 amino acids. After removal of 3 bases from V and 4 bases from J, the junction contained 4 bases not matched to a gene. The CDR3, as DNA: TGTGCCAGCTCACCGGACAGGGTCAGCACTGAAGCTTTCTTT. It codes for CASSPDRVSTEAFF.

Here the CDR3 reads CASSSGTGGVVYGYTF. As DNA, the CDR3 is TGTGCCAGCAGCTCCGGGACAGGGGGCGTCGTCTATGGCTACACCTTC. The genes are TRBV7-9 and TRBJ1-2; 12 bases map to TRBD1. The CDR3 contains 16 residues. Germline V gene data show CDR1 as SEHNR and CDR2 as FQNEAQ (reference sequence). V lost 4 bases and J lost 4; bases outside the gene matches: 7.

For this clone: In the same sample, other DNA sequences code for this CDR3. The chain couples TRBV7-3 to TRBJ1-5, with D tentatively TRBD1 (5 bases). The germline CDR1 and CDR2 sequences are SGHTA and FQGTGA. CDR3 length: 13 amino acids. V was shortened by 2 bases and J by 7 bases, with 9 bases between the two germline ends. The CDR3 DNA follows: TGTGCCAGCAGCTTACAGGGAGGGCAGCCCCAGCATTTT. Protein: CASSLQGGQPQHF.

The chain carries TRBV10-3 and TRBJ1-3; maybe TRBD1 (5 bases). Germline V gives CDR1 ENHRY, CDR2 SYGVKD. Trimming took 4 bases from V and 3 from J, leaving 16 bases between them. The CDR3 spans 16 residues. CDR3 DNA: TGTGCCATCAGTGCTGCCGGGGGACCGATTGGAAACACCATATATTTT. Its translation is CAISAAGGPIGNTIYF.

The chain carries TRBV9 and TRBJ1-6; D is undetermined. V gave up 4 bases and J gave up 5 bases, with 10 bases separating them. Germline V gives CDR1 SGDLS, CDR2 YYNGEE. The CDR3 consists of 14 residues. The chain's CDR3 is CASSLGVNNSPLHF. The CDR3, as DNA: TGTGCCAGCAGCTTGGGAGTCAATAATTCACCCCTCCACTTT.

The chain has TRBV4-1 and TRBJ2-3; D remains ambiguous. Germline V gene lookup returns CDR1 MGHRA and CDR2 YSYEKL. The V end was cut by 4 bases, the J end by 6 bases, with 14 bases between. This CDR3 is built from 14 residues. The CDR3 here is CASSPASWPDTQYF. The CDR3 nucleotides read TGCGCCAGCAGCCCCGCATCCTGGCCGGATACGCAGTATTTT.

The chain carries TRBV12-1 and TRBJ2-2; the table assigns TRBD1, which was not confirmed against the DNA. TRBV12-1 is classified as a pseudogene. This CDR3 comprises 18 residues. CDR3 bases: TGTGCCAGCAGCTCGGGGGACAGCAAGATAGAAGGCACCGGGGAGCTGTTTTTT. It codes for CASSSGDSKIEGTGELFF.

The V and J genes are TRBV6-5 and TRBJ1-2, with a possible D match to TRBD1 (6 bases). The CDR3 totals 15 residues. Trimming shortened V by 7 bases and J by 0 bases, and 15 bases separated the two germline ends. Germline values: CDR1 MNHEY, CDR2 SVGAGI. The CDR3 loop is CASTSTGLANYGYTF. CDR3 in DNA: TGTGCCAGCACCTCGACAGGCCTAGCTAACTATGGCTACACCTTC.

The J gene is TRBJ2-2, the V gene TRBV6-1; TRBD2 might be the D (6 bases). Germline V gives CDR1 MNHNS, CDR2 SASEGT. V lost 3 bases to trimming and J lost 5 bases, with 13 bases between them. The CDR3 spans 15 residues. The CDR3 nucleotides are TGTGCCAGCAGTGATGGCAGGGAGGAAACCGGGGAGCTGTTTTTT. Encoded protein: CASSDGREETGELFF.

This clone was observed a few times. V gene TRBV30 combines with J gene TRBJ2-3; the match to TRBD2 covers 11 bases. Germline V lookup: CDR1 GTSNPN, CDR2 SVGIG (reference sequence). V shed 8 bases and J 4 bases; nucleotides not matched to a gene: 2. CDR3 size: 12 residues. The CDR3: CATSGGADTQYF. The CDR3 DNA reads TGTGCCACTAGCGGGGGTGCAGATACGCAGTATTTT.

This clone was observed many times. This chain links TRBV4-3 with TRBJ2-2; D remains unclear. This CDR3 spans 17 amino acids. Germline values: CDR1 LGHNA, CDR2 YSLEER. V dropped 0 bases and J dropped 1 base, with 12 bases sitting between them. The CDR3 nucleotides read TGCGCCAGCAGCCAAGAAATGGTGGGCTTGAACACCGGGGAGCTGTTTTTT. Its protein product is CASSQEMVGLNTGELFF.

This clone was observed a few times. CDR3 amino acids: CASSLGQGGTEAFF. DNA of the CDR3: TGTGCCAGCAGCTTGGGGCAGGGAGGGACTGAAGCTTTCTTT. The chain recombines TRBV5-4 with TRBJ1-1; the D gene is possibly TRBD1 (5 bases). The CDR3 extends over 14 amino acids. With 0 bases removed from V and 5 bases from J, the gap between germline ends came to 11 bases. Looked up from germline, CDR1 is SGHNT and CDR2 is YYREEE (reference sequence).

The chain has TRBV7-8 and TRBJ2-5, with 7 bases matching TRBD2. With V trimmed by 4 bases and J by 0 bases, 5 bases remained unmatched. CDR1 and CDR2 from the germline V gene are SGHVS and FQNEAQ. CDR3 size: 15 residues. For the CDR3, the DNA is TGTGCCAGCAGCTCTCCGGGGGGATACCAAGAGACCCAGTACTTC. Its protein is CASSSPGGYQETQYF.

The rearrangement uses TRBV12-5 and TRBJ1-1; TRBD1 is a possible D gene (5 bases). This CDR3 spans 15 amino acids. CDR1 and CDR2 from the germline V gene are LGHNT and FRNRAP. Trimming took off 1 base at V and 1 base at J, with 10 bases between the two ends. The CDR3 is CASGLGRGENTEAFF. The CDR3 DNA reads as TGTGCTAGTGGTTTGGGACGGGGGGAGAACACTGAAGCTTTCTTT.

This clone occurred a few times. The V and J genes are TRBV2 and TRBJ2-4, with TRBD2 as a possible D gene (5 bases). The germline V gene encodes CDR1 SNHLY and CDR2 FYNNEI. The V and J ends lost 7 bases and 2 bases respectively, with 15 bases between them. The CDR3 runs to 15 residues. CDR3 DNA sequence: TGTGCCAGCACTTTCGGGGTATCCCCCAAAAACATTCAGTACTTC. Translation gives CASTFGVSPKNIQYF.

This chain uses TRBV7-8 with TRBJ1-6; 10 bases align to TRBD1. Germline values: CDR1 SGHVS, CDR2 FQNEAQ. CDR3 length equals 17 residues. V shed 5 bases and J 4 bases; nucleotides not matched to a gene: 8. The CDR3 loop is CASSPRGQGFYNSPLHF. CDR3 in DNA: TGTGCCAGCAGCCCCAGGGGACAGGGGTTTTATAATTCACCCCTCCACTTT.

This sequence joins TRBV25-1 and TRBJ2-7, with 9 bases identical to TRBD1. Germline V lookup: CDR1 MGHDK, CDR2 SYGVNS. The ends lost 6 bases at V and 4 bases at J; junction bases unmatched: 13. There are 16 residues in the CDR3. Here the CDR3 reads CASSLTGGAAGYEQYF. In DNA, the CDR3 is TGTGCCAGCAGCCTCACAGGGGGCGCGGCAGGGTACGAGCAGTACTTC.

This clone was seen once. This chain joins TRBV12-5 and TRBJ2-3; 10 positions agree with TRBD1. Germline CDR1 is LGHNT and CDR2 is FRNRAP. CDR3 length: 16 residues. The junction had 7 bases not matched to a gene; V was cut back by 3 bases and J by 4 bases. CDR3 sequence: CASGFPRQGAADTQYF. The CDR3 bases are TGTGCTAGTGGTTTCCCTCGACAGGGGGCGGCAGATACGCAGTATTTT.

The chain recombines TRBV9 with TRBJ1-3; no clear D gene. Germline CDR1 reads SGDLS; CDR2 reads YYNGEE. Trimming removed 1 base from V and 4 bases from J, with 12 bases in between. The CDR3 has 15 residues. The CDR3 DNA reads TGTGCCAGCAGCGTAAACCCCGAAGCCGGAAACACCATATATTTT. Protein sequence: CASSVNPEAGNTIYF. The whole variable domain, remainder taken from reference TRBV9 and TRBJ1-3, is DSGVTQTPKHLITATGQRVTLRCSPRSGDLSVYWYQQSLDQGLQFLIQYYNGEERAKGNILERFSAQQFPDLHSELNLSSLELGDSALYFCASSVNPEAGNTIYFGEGSWLTVV.

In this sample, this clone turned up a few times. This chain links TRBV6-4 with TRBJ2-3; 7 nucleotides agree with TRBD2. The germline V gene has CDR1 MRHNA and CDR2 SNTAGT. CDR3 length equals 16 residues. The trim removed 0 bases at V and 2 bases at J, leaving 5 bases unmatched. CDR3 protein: CASSDSYRGDTDTQYF. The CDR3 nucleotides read TGTGCCAGCAGTGACTCTTACCGGGGGGACACAGATACGCAGTATTTT.

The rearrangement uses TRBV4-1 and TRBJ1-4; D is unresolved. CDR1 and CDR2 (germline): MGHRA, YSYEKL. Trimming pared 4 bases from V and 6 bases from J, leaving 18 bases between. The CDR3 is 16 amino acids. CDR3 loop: CASSRAIRSVDEKLFF. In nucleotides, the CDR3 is TGCGCCAGCAGCCGAGCGATTCGGTCAGTAGATGAAAAACTGTTTTTT.

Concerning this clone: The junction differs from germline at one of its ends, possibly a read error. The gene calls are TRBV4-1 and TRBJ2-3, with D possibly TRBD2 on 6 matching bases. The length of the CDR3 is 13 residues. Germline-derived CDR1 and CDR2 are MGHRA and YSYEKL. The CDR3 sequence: CASSSTSIDTQYF. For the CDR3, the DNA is TGCGCCAGCAGCAGTACTAGCATAGATACGCAGTATTTT.

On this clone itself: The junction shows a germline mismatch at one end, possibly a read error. The CDR3 reads CASSEEGETGTQYF. The DNA for the CDR3 is TGTGCCAGCAGTGAAGAAGGGGAAACAGGTACGCAGTATTTT. V gene TRBV25-1 combines with J gene TRBJ2-3; D may be TRBD1 (5 bases). Germline V gene data show CDR1 as MGHDK and CDR2 as SYGVNS. The CDR3 is 14 amino acids.

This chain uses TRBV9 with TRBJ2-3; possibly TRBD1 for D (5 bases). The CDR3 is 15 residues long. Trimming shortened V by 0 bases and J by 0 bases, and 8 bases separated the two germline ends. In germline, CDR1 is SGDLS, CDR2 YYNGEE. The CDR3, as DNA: TGTGCCAGCAGCGTAGGACAGCCTAGCACAGATACGCAGTATTTT. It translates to CASSVGQPSTDTQYF.

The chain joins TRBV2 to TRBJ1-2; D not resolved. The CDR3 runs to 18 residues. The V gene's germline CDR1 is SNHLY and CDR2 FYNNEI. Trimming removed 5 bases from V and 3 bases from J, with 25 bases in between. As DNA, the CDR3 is TGTGCCAGCAGTTTGAGCCCCTTAACAAGGTCTAGTCACTATGGCTACACCTTC. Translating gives CASSLSPLTRSSHYGYTF.

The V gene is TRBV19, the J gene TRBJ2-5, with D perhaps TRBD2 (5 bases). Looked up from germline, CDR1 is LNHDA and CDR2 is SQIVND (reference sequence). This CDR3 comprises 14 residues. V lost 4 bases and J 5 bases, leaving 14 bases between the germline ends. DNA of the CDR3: TGTGCCAGTAGTACCGGGGATTGGGCGGAGACCCAGTACTTC. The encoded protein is CASSTGDWAETQYF.